This T cell receptor beta chain was documented in a study of blood T cell repertoires in COVID-19. As for the study in general: Samples taken during acute and convalescent COVID-19 were collected in the United States, Italy and Spain. Sources were T cells, B-cell-depleted T cells, or PBMCs; the material itself was cDNA or gDNA.

As processed by the authors: Scientists estimated how many nucleated cells there were by amplifying reference gene primers. TCRdb's table, derived via immunoSEQ multiplex PCR, lists solely in-frame clones and lacks some. The DNA gave D and trimming, while V, J and clone size come from that table. The sample lists approximately 120,000 clones; around 80% were seen once. J lost 3 bases, V lost 1 base, and 4 bases had no gene match. The V gene's germline CDR1 is LNHNV and CDR2 YYDKDF (reference sequence). This CDR3 contains 15 residues. The rearrangement uses TRBV15 and TRBJ2-3, with 7 bases aligning to TRBD2. The sequence was collected from a man at least 80 years old with active or convalescent COVID-19. Sample: peripheral blood. Here the CDR3 DNA reads TGTGCCACCAGCAGAGCTAGCGGTGAGACAGATACGCAGTATTTT. Amino acid sequence: CATSRASGETDTQYF.